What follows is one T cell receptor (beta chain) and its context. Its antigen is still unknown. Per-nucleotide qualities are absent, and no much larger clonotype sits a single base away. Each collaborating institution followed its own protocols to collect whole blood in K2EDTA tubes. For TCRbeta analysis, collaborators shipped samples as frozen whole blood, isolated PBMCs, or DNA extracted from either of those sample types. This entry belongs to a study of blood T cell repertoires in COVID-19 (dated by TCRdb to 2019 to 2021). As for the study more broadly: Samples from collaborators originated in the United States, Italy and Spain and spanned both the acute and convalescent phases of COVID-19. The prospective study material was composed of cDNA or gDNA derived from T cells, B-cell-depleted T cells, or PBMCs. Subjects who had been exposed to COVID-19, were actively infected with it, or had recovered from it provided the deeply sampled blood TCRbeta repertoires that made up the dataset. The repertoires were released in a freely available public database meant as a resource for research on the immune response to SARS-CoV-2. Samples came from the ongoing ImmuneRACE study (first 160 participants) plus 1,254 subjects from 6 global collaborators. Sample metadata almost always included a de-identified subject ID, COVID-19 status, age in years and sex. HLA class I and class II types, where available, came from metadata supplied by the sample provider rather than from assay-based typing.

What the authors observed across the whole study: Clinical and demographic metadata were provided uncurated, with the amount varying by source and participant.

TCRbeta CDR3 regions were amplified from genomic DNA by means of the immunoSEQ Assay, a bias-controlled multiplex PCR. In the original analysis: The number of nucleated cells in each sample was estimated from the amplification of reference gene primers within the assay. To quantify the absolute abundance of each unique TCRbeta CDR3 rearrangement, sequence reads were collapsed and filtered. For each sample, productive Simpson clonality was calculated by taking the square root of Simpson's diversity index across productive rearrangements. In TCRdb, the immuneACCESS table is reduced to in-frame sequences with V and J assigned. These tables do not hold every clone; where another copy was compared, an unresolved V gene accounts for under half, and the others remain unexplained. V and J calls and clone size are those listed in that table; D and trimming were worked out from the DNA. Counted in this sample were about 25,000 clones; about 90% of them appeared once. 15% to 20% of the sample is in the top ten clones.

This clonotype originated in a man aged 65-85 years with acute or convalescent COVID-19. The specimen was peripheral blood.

The sequenced DNA is TGTGCCAGCAAAAAGACAGGGGCGAATTCACCCCTCCACTTT. Translation gives CASKKTGANSPLHF. The chain joins TRBV2 to TRBJ1-6; TRBD1 fits 8 bases in the junction. Taken from the germline V gene, the CDR1 and CDR2 loops are SNHLY and FYNNEI. The germline V and J ends show losses of 7 bases and 7 bases respectively, and no gene match explains 6 bases of the junction. From the cysteine through the phenylalanine, the CDR3 covers 14 amino acids. The sequence is cut down to CDR3 DNA, 42 bases in frame from base 1.